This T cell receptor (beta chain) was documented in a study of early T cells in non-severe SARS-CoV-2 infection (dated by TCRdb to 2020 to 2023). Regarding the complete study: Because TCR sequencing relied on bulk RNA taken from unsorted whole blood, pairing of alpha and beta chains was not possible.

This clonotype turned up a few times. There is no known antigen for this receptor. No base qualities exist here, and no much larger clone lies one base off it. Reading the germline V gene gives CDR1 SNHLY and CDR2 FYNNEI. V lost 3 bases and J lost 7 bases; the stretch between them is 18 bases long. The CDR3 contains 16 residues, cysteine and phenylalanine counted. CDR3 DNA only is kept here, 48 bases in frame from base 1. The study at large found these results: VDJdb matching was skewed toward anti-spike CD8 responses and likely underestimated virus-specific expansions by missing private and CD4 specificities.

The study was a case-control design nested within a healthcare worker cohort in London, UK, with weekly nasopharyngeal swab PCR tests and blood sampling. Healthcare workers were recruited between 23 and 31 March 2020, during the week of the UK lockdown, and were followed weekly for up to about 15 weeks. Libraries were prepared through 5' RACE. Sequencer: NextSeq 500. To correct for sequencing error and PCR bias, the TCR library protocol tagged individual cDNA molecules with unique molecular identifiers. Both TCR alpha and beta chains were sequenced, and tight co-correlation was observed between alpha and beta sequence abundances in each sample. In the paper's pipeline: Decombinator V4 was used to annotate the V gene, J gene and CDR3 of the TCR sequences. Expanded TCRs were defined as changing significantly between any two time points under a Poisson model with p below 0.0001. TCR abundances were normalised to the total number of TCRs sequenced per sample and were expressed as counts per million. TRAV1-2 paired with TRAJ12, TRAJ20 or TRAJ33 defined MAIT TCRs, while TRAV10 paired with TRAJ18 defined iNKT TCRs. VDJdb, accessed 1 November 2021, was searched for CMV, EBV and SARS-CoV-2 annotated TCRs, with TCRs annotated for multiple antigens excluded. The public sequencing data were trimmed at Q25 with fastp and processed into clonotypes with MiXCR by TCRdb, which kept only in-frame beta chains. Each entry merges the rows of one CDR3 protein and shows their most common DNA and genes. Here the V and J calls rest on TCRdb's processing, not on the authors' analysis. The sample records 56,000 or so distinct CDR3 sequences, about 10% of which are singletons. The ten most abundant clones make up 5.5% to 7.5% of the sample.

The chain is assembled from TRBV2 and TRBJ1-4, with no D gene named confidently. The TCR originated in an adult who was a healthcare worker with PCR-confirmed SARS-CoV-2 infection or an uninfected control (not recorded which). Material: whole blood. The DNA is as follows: TGTGCCAGCAGTGACGGCGTTGGGGTCAGTAGTGAAAAACTGTTTTTT. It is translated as CASSDGVGVSSEKLFF. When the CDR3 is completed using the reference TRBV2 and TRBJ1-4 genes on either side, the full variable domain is EPEVTQTPSHQVTQMGQEVILRCVPISNHLYFYWYRQILGQKVEFLVSFYNNEISEKSEIFDDQFSVERPDGSNFTLKIRSTKLEDSAMYFCASSDGVGVSSEKLFFGSGTQLSVL.